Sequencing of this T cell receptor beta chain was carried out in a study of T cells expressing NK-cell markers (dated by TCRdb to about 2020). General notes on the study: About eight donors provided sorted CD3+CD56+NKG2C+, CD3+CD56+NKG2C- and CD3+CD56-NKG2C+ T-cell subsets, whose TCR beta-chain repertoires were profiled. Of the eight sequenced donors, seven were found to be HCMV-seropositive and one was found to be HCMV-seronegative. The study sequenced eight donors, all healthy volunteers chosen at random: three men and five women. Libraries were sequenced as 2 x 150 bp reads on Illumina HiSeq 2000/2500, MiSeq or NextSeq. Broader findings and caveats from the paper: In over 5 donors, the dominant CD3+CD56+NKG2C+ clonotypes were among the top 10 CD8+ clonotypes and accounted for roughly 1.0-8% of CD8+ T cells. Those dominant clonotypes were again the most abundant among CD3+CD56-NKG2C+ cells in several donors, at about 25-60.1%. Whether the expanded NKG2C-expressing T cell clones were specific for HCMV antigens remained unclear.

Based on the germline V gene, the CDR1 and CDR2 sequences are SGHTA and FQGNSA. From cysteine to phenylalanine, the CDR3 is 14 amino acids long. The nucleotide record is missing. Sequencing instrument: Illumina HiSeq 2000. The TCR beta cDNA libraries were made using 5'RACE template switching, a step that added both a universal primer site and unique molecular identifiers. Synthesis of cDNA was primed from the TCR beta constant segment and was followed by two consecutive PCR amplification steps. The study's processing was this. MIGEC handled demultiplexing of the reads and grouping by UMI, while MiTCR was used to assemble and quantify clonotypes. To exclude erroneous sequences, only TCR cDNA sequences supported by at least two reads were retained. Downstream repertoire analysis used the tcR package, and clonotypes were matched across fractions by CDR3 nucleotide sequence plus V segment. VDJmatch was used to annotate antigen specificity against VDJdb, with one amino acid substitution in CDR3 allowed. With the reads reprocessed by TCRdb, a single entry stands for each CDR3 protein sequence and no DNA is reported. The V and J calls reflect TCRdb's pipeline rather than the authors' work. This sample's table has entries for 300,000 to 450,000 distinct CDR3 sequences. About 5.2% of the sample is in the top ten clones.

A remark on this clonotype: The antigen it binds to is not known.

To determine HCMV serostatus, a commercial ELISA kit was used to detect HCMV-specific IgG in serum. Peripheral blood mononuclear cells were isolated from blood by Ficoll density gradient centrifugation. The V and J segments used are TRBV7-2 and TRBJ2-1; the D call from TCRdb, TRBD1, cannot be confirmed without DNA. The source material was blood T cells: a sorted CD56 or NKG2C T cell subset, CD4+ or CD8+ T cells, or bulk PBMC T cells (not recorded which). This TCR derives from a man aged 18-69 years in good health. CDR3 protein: CASSFGLVGAEQFF.